This T cell receptor beta chain originates from a study of T cells in Graves' hyperthyroidism and ophthalmopathy. General study results and limits: A 13 V-J signature model discriminated ophthalmopathy versus stable hyperthyroidism. Ophthalmopathy was identified by the model a median roughly six months ahead of onset. Researchers found most expanded thyroid clonotypes above 0.001 in blood as well.

V lost 1 base to trimming and J lost 8 bases, with 6 bases between them. Germline V gives CDR1 SGHNT, CDR2 YYREEE (reference sequence). The length of the CDR3 is 11 residues. The table lists this clonotype with many counts. Its target is not known. Authors of the study amplified TCR beta CDR3 regions from RNA transcripts. TCR CDR3 regions were first amplified by RT-PCR with HTBI primers. TCRdb processed the multiplex PCR reads anew with MiXCR; each CDR3 protein has one entry. Of roughly 200,000 distinct CDR3 sequences in the sample, about 18% were seen once. This TCR was recovered from a man in his forties or fifties with Graves' hyperthyroidism. The sample comprised blood. The chain uses TRBV5-4 and TRBJ1-1; no definite D call. The CDR3 DNA reads TGTGCCAGCAGCTTGAGGCGGGAAGCTTTCTTT. It encodes CASSLRREAFF.